This T cell receptor beta chain was identified during a study of blood T cell repertoires in COVID-19. Turning to the study itself: Sites across the United States, Italy and Spain contributed samples from acute and convalescent COVID-19. Sample material is recorded as cDNA or gDNA derived from T cells, B-cell-depleted T cells, or PBMCs.

V shed 2 bases and J shed 6 bases, with 11 bases lying between them. The CDR3 covers 13 residues. Data came from immunoSEQ multiplex PCR; TCRdb stores just in-frame clones and leaves some out. The table has 140,000 to 150,000 clones, more than 75% seen once. This chain uses TRBV12-3 or TRBV12-4 with TRBJ2-7, with D unresolved. This TCR was sampled from a man between 60 and 75 years old with acute or convalescent COVID-19. Sequencing input: peripheral blood. The CDR3 bases are TGTGCCAGCAGTTTACTCAATAGCCGCGAGCAGTACTTC. Translated: CASSLLNSREQYF.